The 15 T cell receptor beta chains below all came from one sample that was sequenced in a study of T cell repertoires in cytomegalovirus infection. From the reads, TCRdb called clonotypes with MiXCR, one entry per CDR3 protein. The profile shows hundreds of thousands of distinct CDR3 sequences, approximately 24% of them singletons. Sequencing used CD8+ T cells from PBMCs. The receptors were gathered from a human donor in good health (CMV status not recorded). Some clones in this sample may be carry-over from other donors' samples.

This clonotype was counted a few times. The chain links TRBV18 to TRBJ1-1; TRBD1 might be the D (5 bases). Germline CDR1 reads KGHSH; CDR2 reads LQKENI. The CDR3 length is 16 residues. With 2 bases removed from V and 3 bases from J, the gap between germline ends came to 16 bases. The CDR3 DNA reads as TGTGCCAGCTCACCATTAGCCGGGGGTCGGGACACTGAAGCTTTCTTT. Encoded protein: CASSPLAGGRDTEAFF.

This clonotype was seen ten or more times. The V call is TRBV7-2, the J call TRBJ2-5, with D perhaps given as TRBD1 or TRBD2 (5 bases each). V dropped 9 bases and J dropped 5 bases, with 19 bases sitting between them. CDR1 SGHTA and CDR2 FQGNSA come from the germline V gene. CDR3 length equals 14 residues. CDR3 coding DNA: TGTGCCAGTTCCGGGACCCTAGGGTACGAGACCCAGTACTTC. Protein sequence: CASSGTLGYETQYF.

The V and J genes are TRBV5-1 and TRBJ1-1; D remains ambiguous. Germline-derived CDR1 and CDR2 are SGHRS and YFSETQ. The CDR3 consists of 12 residues. V was pared by 6 bases and J by 7 bases, with 13 bases between. The CDR3 nucleotides read TGCGCCAGCAACGTCGGCCCGGGTGAAGCTTTCTTT. Translating gives CASNVGPGEAFF.

This sequence joins TRBV28 and TRBJ1-5, with 7 bases that match TRBD1. Germline V gene lookup returns CDR1 MDHEN and CDR2 SYDVKM. V shed 5 bases and J 4 bases; nucleotides not matched to a gene: 5. The CDR3 sequence is 14 residues long. DNA for the CDR3: TGTGCCAGCAGTAACACAGGGGTAAATCAGCCCCAGCATTTT. Encoded protein: CASSNTGVNQPQHF.

This clonotype was seen many times. The V call is TRBV7-2, the J call TRBJ2-3, with D uncertain. The CDR3 loop spans 14 amino acids. The germline V gene encodes CDR1 SGHTA and CDR2 FQGNSA. The V end lost 2 bases, the J end lost 5 bases, and 11 bases lay between the germline ends. The CDR3 DNA reads TGTGCCAGCAGCTTAAGAAGCGTGGGAGATACGCAGTATTTT. Its protein product is CASSLRSVGDTQYF.

This clonotype was recorded many times. The chain couples TRBV7-3 to TRBJ2-1; 9 bases align to TRBD2. There are 15 residues in the CDR3. V lost 5 bases and J lost 3; bases outside the gene matches: 5. Germline assignment: CDR1 SGHTA and CDR2 FQGTGA. The CDR3 reads CASSTLAGDYNEQFF. The CDR3 DNA is TGTGCCAGCAGCACTTTAGCGGGGGACTACAATGAGCAGTTCTTC.

The rearrangement uses TRBV29-1 and TRBJ1-3; weak D call: TRBD1 (5 bases). Germline values: CDR1 SQVTM, CDR2 ANQGSEA. This CDR3 is built from 19 residues. V lost 6 bases, J lost 0 bases, and 27 bases lay in between. The CDR3, as DNA: TGCAGCGTGGCCCTACAGGAGAAACCCCAACCCTTCTCTGGAAACACCATATATTTT. This encodes CSVALQEKPQPFSGNTIYF.

The J gene is TRBJ1-4, the V gene TRBV28; 11 nucleotides align to TRBD1. This CDR3 is 15 amino acids long. V shed 2 bases, J shed 10 bases, and the junction held 6 bases outside the gene matches. Germline CDR1 and CDR2: MDHEN and SYDVKM. The CDR3 sequence is CASSLRTGGAGKLFF. In nucleotides, the CDR3 is TGTGCCAGCAGTTTAAGGACAGGGGGCGCGGGAAAACTGTTTTTT. Supplemented by reference TRBV28 and TRBJ1-4, the full variable domain reads DVKVTQSSRYLVKRTGEKVFLECVQDMDHENMFWYRQDPGLGLRLIYFSYDVKMKEKGDIPEGYSVSREKKERFSLILESASTNQTSMYLCASSLRTGGAGKLFFGSGTQLSVL.

The chain uses TRBV3-1 and TRBJ2-1, with 10 bases aligning to TRBD2. Germline lookup yields CDR1 LGHDT and CDR2 YNNKEL (reference sequence). The trim removed 0 bases at V and 8 bases at J, leaving 16 bases unmatched. The length of the CDR3 is 19 residues. The CDR3 spells CASSQDSVERGGFRYEQFF. DNA of the CDR3: TGTGCCAGCAGCCAAGATTCTGTTGAGCGGGGGGGATTTCGGTATGAGCAGTTCTTC.

This clonotype occurred many times. This chain links TRBV7-6 with TRBJ2-7; D is perhaps TRBD2 (6 bases). Germline assignment: CDR1 SGHVS and CDR2 FNYEAQ. Trimming took off 2 bases at V and 6 bases at J, with 8 bases between the two ends. The CDR3 spans 12 residues. CDR3 sequence reads: CASSLTGLEQYF. CDR3 DNA: TGTGCCAGCAGCTTAACGGGACTCGAGCAGTACTTC.

Of note for this clonotype: A read error may explain this, as a much larger clone is one base away. This chain uses TRBV7-8 with TRBJ2-2, with D perhaps matching TRBD2 (5 bases). The CDR3 covers 12 residues. Germline loops: CDR1 SGHVS, CDR2 FQNEAQ. The CDR3 coding sequence is TGTGTCGACCACTGGGAGACCGGGGAGCTGTTTTTT. Translated, it gives CVDHWETGELFF.

The genes are TRBV14 and TRBJ2-7; D uncertain. This CDR3 is built from 13 residues. CDR1 is SGHDN and CDR2 is FVKESK in the germline V gene. V was trimmed by 4 bases and J by 5 bases, leaving 12 bases between them. The DNA of the CDR3 is TGTGCCAGCAGCCCCAAACAAGACAACGAGCAGTACTTC. It encodes CASSPKQDNEQYF.

This clonotype appeared a single time. This may be a read error: a much more frequent sequence differs by one nucleotide. The chain has TRBV7-8 and TRBJ2-3; 11 positions agree with TRBD1. Germline assignment: CDR1 SGHVS and CDR2 FQNEAQ. The CDR3 contains 16 residues. The CDR3: CTSSYLGQGVTDTQYF. CDR3 coding DNA: TGTACCAGCAGCTACCTGGGACAGGGGGTCACAGATACGCAGTATTTT.

The table lists this clonotype with many counts. Here the CDR3 DNA reads TGTGCCAGCAGCTCGACTAGCGGGGGGGCTGATACGCAGTATTTT. Translation gives CASSSTSGGADTQYF. The chain couples TRBV7-2 to TRBJ2-3, with TRBD2 identical over 14 bases. V lost 4 bases and J lost 6; bases outside the gene matches: 3. The CDR3 has 15 residues. Germline lookup yields CDR1 SGHTA and CDR2 FQGNSA.

This clonotype was observed many times. This chain joins TRBV5-1 and TRBJ1-1; the D gene is possibly TRBD1 (5 bases). Between the trimmed V and J ends, which lost 4 bases and 3 bases, there was a span of 13 bases. There are 14 residues in the CDR3. CDR1 and CDR2 (germline): SGHRS, YFSETQ. Here the CDR3 DNA reads TGCGCCAGCAGCCCCCACGGGGGGGACACTGAAGCTTTCTTT. Amino acids: CASSPHGGDTEAFF.